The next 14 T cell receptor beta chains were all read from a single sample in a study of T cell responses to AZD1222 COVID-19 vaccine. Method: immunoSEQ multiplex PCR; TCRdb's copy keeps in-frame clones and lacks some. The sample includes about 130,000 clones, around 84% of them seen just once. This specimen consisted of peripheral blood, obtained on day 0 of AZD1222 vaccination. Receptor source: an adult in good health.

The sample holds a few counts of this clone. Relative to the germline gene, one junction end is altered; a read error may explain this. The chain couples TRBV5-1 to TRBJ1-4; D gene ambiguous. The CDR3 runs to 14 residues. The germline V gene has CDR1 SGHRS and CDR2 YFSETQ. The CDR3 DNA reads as TGCGCCAGCAGTTTGGACGTCACGTACGAAAAACTGTTTTTT. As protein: CASSLDVTYEKLFF.

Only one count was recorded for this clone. The CDR3 nucleotides read TGTGCCAGCTCACGGAGCAGGGGTCTTGATGGCTACACCTTC. Its protein product is CASSRSRGLDGYTF. The genes are TRBV18 and TRBJ1-2; D may be TRBD1 (6 bases). Germline assignment: CDR1 KGHSH and CDR2 LQKENI. V was trimmed by 4 bases and J by 6 bases, leaving 15 bases between them. The CDR3 covers 14 residues. The full variable domain, rest sourced from reference TRBV18 and TRBJ1-2, is NAGVMQNPRHLVRRRGQEARLRCSPMKGHSHVYWYRQLPEEGLKFMVYLQKENIIDESGMPKERFSAEFPKEGPSILRIQQVVRGDSAAYFCASSRSRGLDGYTFGSGTRLTVV.

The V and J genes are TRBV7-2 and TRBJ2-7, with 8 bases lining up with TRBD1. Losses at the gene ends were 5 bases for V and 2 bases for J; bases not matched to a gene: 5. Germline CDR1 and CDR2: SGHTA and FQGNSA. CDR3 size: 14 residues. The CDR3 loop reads CASSLDRGAYEQYF. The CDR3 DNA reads TGTGCCAGCAGCCTAGACAGGGGCGCCTACGAGCAGTACTTC.

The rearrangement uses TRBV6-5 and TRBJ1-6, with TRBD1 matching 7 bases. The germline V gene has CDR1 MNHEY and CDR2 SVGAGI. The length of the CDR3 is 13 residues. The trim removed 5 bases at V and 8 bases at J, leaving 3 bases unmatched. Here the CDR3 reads CASSPQGDSPLHF. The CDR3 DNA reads TGTGCCAGCAGTCCCCAGGGGGATTCACCCCTCCACTTT.

CDR3 sequence: CATTPGQRNTEAFF. CDR3 bases: TGTGCCACCACCCCGGGACAGAGGAACACTGAAGCTTTCTTT. The chain has TRBV5-6 and TRBJ1-1; 7 bases are shared with TRBD1. The CDR3 totals 14 residues. Germline assignment: CDR1 SGHDT and CDR2 YYEEEE. After removal of 9 bases from V and 1 base from J, the junction contained 9 bases not matched to a gene.

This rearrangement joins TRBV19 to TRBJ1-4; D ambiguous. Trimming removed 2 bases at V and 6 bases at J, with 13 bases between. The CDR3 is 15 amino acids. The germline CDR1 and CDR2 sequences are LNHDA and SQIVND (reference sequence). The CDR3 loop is CASSIMKGSDEKLFF. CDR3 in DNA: TGTGCCAGTAGTATAATGAAGGGATCGGATGAAAAACTGTTTTTT.

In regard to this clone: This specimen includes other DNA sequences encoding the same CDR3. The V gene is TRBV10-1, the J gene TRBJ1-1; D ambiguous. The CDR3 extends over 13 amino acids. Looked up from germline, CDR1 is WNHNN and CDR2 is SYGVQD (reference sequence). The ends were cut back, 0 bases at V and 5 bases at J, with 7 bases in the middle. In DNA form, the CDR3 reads TGCGCCAGCAGTGAGTCAACGGGGACTGAAGCTTTCTTT. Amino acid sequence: CASSESTGTEAFF.

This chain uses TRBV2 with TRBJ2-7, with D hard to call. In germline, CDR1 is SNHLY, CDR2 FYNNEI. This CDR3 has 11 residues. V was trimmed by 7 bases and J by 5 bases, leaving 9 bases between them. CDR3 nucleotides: TGTGCCAGCACCGGGTTCAACGAGCAGTACTTC. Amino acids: CASTGFNEQYF. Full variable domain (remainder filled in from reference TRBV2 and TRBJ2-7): EPEVTQTPSHQVTQMGQEVILRCVPISNHLYFYWYRQILGQKVEFLVSFYNNEISEKSEIFDDQFSVERPDGSNFTLKIRSTKLEDSAMYFCASTGFNEQYFGPGTRLTVT.

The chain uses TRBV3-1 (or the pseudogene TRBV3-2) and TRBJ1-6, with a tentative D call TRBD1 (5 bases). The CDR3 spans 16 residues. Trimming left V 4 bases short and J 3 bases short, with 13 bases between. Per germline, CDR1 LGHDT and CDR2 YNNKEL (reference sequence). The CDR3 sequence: CASSRGGPRYNSPLHF. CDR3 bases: TGTGCCAGCAGCCGCGGGGGTCCCCGCTATAATTCACCCCTCCACTTT.

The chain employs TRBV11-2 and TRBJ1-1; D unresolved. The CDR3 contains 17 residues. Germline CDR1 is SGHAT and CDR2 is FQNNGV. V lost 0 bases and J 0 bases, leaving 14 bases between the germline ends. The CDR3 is CASSLDLEVAMNTEAFF. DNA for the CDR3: TGTGCCAGCAGCTTAGACTTAGAGGTCGCGATGAACACTGAAGCTTTCTTT.

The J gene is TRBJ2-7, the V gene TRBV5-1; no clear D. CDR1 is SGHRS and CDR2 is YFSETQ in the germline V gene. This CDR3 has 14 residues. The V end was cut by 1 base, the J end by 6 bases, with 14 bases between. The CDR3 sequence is CASSLPQVTVEQYF. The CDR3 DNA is TGCGCCAGCAGCTTGCCTCAAGTTACTGTCGAGCAGTACTTC.

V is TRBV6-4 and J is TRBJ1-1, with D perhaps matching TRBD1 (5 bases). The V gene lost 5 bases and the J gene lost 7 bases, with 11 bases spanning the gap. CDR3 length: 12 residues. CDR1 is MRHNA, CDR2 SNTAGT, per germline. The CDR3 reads CASSKGQGEAFF. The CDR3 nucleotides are TGTGCCAGCAGTAAGGGCCAGGGTGAAGCTTTCTTT.

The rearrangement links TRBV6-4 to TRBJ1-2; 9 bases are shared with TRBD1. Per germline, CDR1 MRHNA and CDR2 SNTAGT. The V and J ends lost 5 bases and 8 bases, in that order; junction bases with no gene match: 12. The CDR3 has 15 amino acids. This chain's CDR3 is CASSKQTGTGFGYTF. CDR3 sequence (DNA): TGTGCCAGCAGTAAACAAACCGGGACAGGGTTCGGCTACACCTTC.

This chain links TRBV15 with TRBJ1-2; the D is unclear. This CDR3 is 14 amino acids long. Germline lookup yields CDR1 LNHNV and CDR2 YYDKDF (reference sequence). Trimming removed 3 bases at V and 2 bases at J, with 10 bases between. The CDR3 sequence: CATSSLGENYGYTF. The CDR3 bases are TGTGCCACCAGCAGCCTCGGGGAGAACTATGGCTACACCTTC.